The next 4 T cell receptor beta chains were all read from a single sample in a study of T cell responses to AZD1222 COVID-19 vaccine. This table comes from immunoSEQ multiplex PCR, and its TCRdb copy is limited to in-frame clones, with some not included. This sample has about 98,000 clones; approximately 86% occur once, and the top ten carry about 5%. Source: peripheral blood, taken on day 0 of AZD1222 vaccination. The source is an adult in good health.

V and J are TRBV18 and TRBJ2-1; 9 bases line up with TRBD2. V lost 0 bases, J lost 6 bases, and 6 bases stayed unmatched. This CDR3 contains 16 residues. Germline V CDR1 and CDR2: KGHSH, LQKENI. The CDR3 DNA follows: TGTGCCAGCTCACCACCCCCTGGACTAGCGACCAATGAGCAGTTCTTC. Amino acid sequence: CASSPPPGLATNEQFF. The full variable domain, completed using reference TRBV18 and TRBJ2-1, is NAGVMQNPRHLVRRRGQEARLRCSPMKGHSHVYWYRQLPEEGLKFMVYLQKENIIDESGMPKERFSAEFPKEGPSILRIQQVVRGDSAAYFCASSPPPGLATNEQFFGPGTRLTVL.

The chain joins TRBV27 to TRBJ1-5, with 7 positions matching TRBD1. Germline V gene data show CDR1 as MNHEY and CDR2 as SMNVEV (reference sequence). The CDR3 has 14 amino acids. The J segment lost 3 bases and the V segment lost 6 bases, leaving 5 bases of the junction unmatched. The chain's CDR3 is CASRVQGINQPQHF. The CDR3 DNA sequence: TGTGCCAGCAGGGTACAGGGGATCAATCAGCCCCAGCATTTT.

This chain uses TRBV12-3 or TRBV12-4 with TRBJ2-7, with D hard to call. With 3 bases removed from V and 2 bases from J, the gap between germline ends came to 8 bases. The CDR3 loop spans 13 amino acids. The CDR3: CASSFRHTYEQYF. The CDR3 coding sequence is TGTGCCAGCAGTTTTCGGCATACCTACGAGCAGTACTTC.

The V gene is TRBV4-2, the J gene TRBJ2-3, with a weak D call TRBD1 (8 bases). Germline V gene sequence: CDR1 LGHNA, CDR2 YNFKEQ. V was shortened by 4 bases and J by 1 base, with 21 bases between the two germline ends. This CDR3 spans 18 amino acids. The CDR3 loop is CASSPYETGEGGTDTQYF. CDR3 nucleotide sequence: TGTGCCAGCAGCCCCTACGAGACAGGGGAGGGTGGCACAGATACGCAGTATTTT.